A single sample is the source of the 21 T cell receptor beta chains below, sequenced in a study of long-term antiretroviral therapy in people with HIV. Researchers ran immunoSEQ v3.0 at survey level. This table comes from immunoSEQ multiplex PCR, and its TCRdb copy is limited to in-frame clones, with some not included. This sample has 12,000 or so clones, with over 80% found just once. Sequencing used unsorted PBMCs, obtained roughly 8.1 years after starting antiretroviral therapy. These receptors all come from a man aged 50 to 60 with HIV.

The rearrangement links TRBV4-2 to TRBJ1-1, with 8 bases lining up with TRBD1. This CDR3 spans 16 amino acids. Losses at the gene ends were 4 bases for V and 0 bases for J; bases not matched to a gene: 7. Germline CDR1 is LGHNA and CDR2 is YNFKEQ. The CDR3: CASSLGTGGMNTEAFF. The DNA of the CDR3 is TGTGCCAGCAGCCTTGGGACAGGAGGAATGAACACTGAAGCTTTCTTT.

The J gene is TRBJ1-5, the V gene TRBV19, with D maybe TRBD1 (6 bases). Trimming took 3 bases from V and 3 from J, leaving 12 bases between them. Germline CDR1 LNHDA, CDR2 SQIVND (reference sequence). This CDR3 has 15 amino acids. The CDR3 spells CASSIPNRANQPQHF. CDR3 DNA sequence: TGTGCCAGTAGTATTCCCAACAGGGCCAATCAGCCCCAGCATTTT.

V gene TRBV19 combines with J gene TRBJ2-7; unclear D gene. Per germline, CDR1 LNHDA and CDR2 SQIVND (reference sequence). V was clipped by 3 bases and J by 3 bases, with 12 bases between them. CDR3 length equals 14 residues. This CDR3 reads CASSISDTFYEQYF. In DNA form, the CDR3 reads TGTGCCAGTAGTATCAGTGACACGTTCTACGAGCAGTACTTC.

The chain joins TRBV2 to TRBJ2-1; D not resolved. The CDR3 length is 13 residues. CDR1 is SNHLY and CDR2 is FYNNEI in the germline V gene. Between the trimmed V and J ends, which lost 5 bases and 6 bases, there was a span of 11 bases. The CDR3 DNA follows: TGTGCCAGCAGTCTCTCCTATCGCAATGAGCAGTTCTTC. Translating gives CASSLSYRNEQFF.

The rearrangement links TRBV2 to TRBJ1-6, with TRBD1 identical over 7 bases. The CDR3 has 12 residues. Germline assignment: CDR1 SNHLY and CDR2 FYNNEI. With 11 bases clipped from V and 5 bases from J, the junction kept 3 bases outside the gene matches. The CDR3 spells CAWDSNNSPLHF. CDR3 coding DNA: TGTGCCTGGGACAGCAATAATTCACCCCTCCACTTT.

CDR3 residues: CASSFSGDTEAFF. CDR3 nucleotide sequence: TGCGCCAGCAGCTTTTCAGGCGACACTGAAGCTTTCTTT. The chain links TRBV5-1 to TRBJ1-1; D is unresolved. Germline V lookup: CDR1 SGHRS, CDR2 YFSETQ. Trimming removed 2 bases from V and 3 bases from J, with 8 bases in between. The CDR3 spans 13 residues.

The rearrangement uses TRBV7-9 and TRBJ1-1; TRBD1 aligns across 8 bases. CDR1 SEHNR and CDR2 FQNEAQ come from the germline V gene (reference sequence). CDR3 length: 15 residues. The ends lost 7 bases at V and 3 bases at J; junction bases unmatched: 10. The CDR3 sequence is CASTPGGQADTEAFF. The CDR3, as DNA: TGTGCCAGCACCCCAGGGGGACAGGCCGACACTGAAGCTTTCTTT.

The chain combines TRBV27 with TRBJ2-7; D is uncertain. Trimming pared 4 bases from V and 2 bases from J, leaving 3 bases between. This CDR3 contains 11 residues. CDR1 MNHEY and CDR2 SMNVEV come from the germline V gene (reference sequence). Here the CDR3 DNA reads TGTGCCAGCAGTTCGGCCTACGAGCAGTACTTC. Translating it yields CASSSAYEQYF.

The rearrangement uses TRBV5-1 and TRBJ2-7, with 12 bases that match TRBD1. The V gene's germline CDR1 is SGHRS and CDR2 YFSETQ. Trimming took 0 bases from V and 6 from J; bases not matched to a gene: 13. The CDR3 consists of 18 residues. The CDR3 DNA reads TGCGCCAGCAGCTTGGTGGGGACAGGGGGCGCTGGAATGATCGAGCAGTACTTC. It yields the protein CASSLVGTGGAGMIEQYF.

A note on this clone: The junction shows a germline mismatch at one end, possibly a read error. This chain joins TRBV13 and TRBJ2-2; a weak D match, TRBD2 (6 bases). Germline CDR1 and CDR2: PRHDT and FYEKMQ (reference sequence). The CDR3 loop spans 16 amino acids. CDR3 coding DNA: TGTGCCAGCACCTTACAGGAGGGAGCGAACACCGGGGAGCTGTTTTTT. It codes for CASTLQEGANTGELFF.

The chain carries TRBV27 and TRBJ2-7, with D possibly TRBD1 on 6 matching bases. The CDR3 totals 12 residues. Trimming took off 6 bases at V and 7 bases at J, with 13 bases between the two ends. Per the germline V gene, CDR1 is MNHEY and CDR2 is SMNVEV (reference sequence). CDR3 region: CASRTGSGEQYF. In DNA, the CDR3 is TGTGCCAGCAGGACAGGTTCGGGGGAGCAGTACTTC.

This chain joins TRBV29-1 and TRBJ2-1; perhaps TRBD2 as D (6 bases). V dropped 4 bases and J dropped 7 bases, with 11 bases sitting between them. CDR1 is SQVTM, CDR2 ANQGSEA, per germline. CDR3 size: 12 residues. The CDR3 loop is CSVGGAGNEQFF. The CDR3 DNA sequence: TGCAGCGTTGGCGGGGCGGGAAATGAGCAGTTCTTC.

V and J are TRBV27 and TRBJ1-5; the D gene is possibly TRBD1 (5 bases). In germline, CDR1 is MNHEY, CDR2 SMNVEV (reference sequence). CDR3 length: 14 residues. V was pared by 2 bases and J by 6 bases, with 11 bases between. The CDR3 DNA reads TGTGCCAGCAGTTTAGGGGGAGAGAGTCAGCCCCAGCATTTT. The encoded protein is CASSLGGESQPQHF.

For the CDR3, the DNA is TGTGCCTGGAGTCTCACAGGGAATGCAGATACGCAGTATTTT. The encoded protein is CAWSLTGNADTQYF. V is TRBV30 and J is TRBJ2-3; tentative D call: TRBD1 (6 bases). The CDR3 is made up of 14 amino acids. Germline V gene lookup returns CDR1 GTSNPN and CDR2 SVGIG (reference sequence). The V end was cut by 2 bases, the J end by 4 bases, with 13 bases between.

V and J are TRBV27 and TRBJ2-1, with D tentatively TRBD2 (6 bases). The germline V gene encodes CDR1 MNHEY and CDR2 SMNVEV (reference sequence). With 2 bases removed from V and 7 bases from J, the gap between germline ends came to 6 bases. The CDR3 is made up of 12 amino acids. CDR3 nucleotide sequence: TGTGCCAGCAGTTTAGGGGGGAATGAGCAGTTCTTC. Amino acids: CASSLGGNEQFF.

CDR3 bases: TGTGCCAGCAGCGGAGGGACAGGGGGCCGCCCAAATGAAAAACTGTTTTTT. Translating it yields CASSGGTGGRPNEKLFF. The chain couples TRBV9 to TRBJ1-4; 12 bases agree with TRBD1. Losses at the gene ends were 3 bases for V and 5 bases for J; bases not matched to a gene: 8. Per germline, CDR1 SGDLS and CDR2 YYNGEE. The CDR3 covers 17 residues. The variable domain in full, with the rest retrieved from reference TRBV9 and TRBJ1-4, is DSGVTQTPKHLITATGQRVTLRCSPRSGDLSVYWYQQSLDQGLQFLIQYYNGEERAKGNILERFSAQQFPDLHSELNLSSLELGDSALYFCASSGGTGGRPNEKLFFGSGTQLSVL.

The genes are TRBV5-6 and TRBJ1-2, with 9 bases aligning to TRBD1. V lost 3 bases, J lost 6 bases, and 3 bases stayed unmatched. Germline V gene sequence: CDR1 SGHDT, CDR2 YYEEEE. CDR3 length: 13 amino acids. The CDR3 region is CASSSQGADGYTF. In DNA, the CDR3 is TGTGCCAGCAGCTCACAGGGGGCGGATGGCTACACCTTC.

This clone has only one observation. The rearrangement uses TRBV10-3 and TRBJ2-1, with 7 bases fitting TRBD2. The CDR3 has 12 residues. Trimming at V came to 7 bases and at J to 9 bases, leaving 6 bases not matched to a gene. In germline, CDR1 is ENHRY, CDR2 SYGVKD. The CDR3 protein is CAITRPGGEQFF. CDR3 DNA sequence: TGTGCCATCACCCGCCCGGGAGGTGAGCAGTTCTTC.

V gene TRBV15 combines with J gene TRBJ2-3; 8 bases agree with TRBD1. V lost 5 bases to trimming and J lost 1 base; unmatched junction nucleotides: 2. This CDR3 comprises 14 residues. From germline, CDR1 is LNHNV and CDR2 YYDKDF (reference sequence). CDR3 DNA: TGTGCCACCAGCGAGACAGGGGGCACAGATACGCAGTATTTT. As protein: CATSETGGTDTQYF. The whole variable domain, filled in from reference TRBV15 and TRBJ2-3, reads DAMVIQNPRYQVTQFGKPVTLSCSQTLNHNVMYWYQQKSSQAPKLLFHYYDKDFNNEADTPDNFQSRRPNTSFCFLDIRSPGLGDTAMYLCATSETGGTDTQYFGPGTRLTVL.

This clone appeared a few times. In DNA, the CDR3 is TGTGCCAGCAAGAGAGGTCCGACAGGCCTTGGGGACACCGGGGAGCTGTTTTTT. Translating gives CASKRGPTGLGDTGELFF. The genes are TRBV2 and TRBJ2-2, with a tentative D call TRBD1 (6 bases). This CDR3 is built from 18 residues. Trimming took off 7 bases at V and 3 bases at J, with 24 bases between the two ends. The V gene's germline CDR1 is SNHLY and CDR2 FYNNEI. Full variable domain (outside the CDR3, taken from reference TRBV2 and TRBJ2-2): EPEVTQTPSHQVTQMGQEVILRCVPISNHLYFYWYRQILGQKVEFLVSFYNNEISEKSEIFDDQFSVERPDGSNFTLKIRSTKLEDSAMYFCASKRGPTGLGDTGELFFGEGSRLTVL.

The V gene is TRBV4-1, the J gene TRBJ2-7; D is unclear. The CDR3 has 13 amino acids. CDR1 and CDR2 (germline): MGHRA, YSYEKL. V was shortened by 4 bases and J by 2 bases, with 9 bases between the two germline ends. For the CDR3, the DNA is TGCGCCAGCAGCCCCTCCTCAGCCTACGAGCAGTACTTC. Amino acid sequence: CASSPSSAYEQYF.